Below, 12 T cell receptor beta chains from the same sample are listed, as sequenced in a study of regulatory T cells in long-lasting Graves disease. Time point specified: newly diagnosed GD, antithyroid drugs for less than 3 months. PBMC RNA served as the TCR library source. The authors built TCR beta libraries using iRepertoire HTBI primers and Arm-PCR of CDR3 regions. TCRdb fed the multiplex PCR reads into MiXCR, producing one record per CDR3 protein. The sample lists approximately 440,000 distinct CDR3 sequences, roughly 16% occurring once. These data are also associated with another study on T cells in Graves' hyperthyroidism and ophthalmopathy.

Source: peripheral blood mononuclear cells (PBMCs), taken at new diagnosis, from a patient treated with antithyroid drugs. These receptors were collected from a man in his forties or fifties with Graves disease.

In its sample, this clonotype was seen a few times. The chain joins TRBV9 to TRBJ2-3, with D possibly called TRBD1 or TRBD2 (5 bases each). Germline V gives CDR1 SGDLS, CDR2 YYNGEE. V was clipped by 5 bases and J by 2 bases, with 9 bases between them. This CDR3 spans 13 amino acids. The chain's CDR3 is CASSWGFTDTQYF. CDR3 nucleotides: TGTGCCAGCAGTTGGGGGTTCACAGATACGCAGTATTTT.

Many counts were recorded for this clonotype. V and J are TRBV30 and TRBJ2-7; 9 bases line up with TRBD2. This CDR3 is built from 13 residues. Germline-derived CDR1 and CDR2 are GTSNPN and SVGIG (reference sequence). V was pared by 8 bases and J by 5 bases, with 10 bases of the junction left unmatched. The CDR3 spells CALRAGGPNEQYF. Written as DNA, the CDR3 is TGTGCCCTAAGGGCGGGAGGGCCTAACGAGCAGTACTTC.

This clonotype was found many times. This chain connects TRBV28 to TRBJ2-7, with 9 bases identical to TRBD1. This CDR3 has 16 amino acids. The V and J ends lost 3 bases and 2 bases, in that order; junction bases with no gene match: 8. Germline CDR1 and CDR2: MDHEN and SYDVKM. CDR3 nucleotides: TGTGCCAGCAGTTTGCTACCGGGACAGGGAACCTACGAGCAGTACTTC. It translates to CASSLLPGQGTYEQYF.

This clonotype showed up many times. The chain is built from TRBV24-1 and TRBJ1-1; tentative D call: TRBD1 (5 bases). Germline CDR1 reads KGHDR; CDR2 reads SFDVKD. This CDR3 has 13 residues. Trimming took 1 base from V and 4 from J, leaving 6 bases between them. CDR3 region: CATSDFGATEAFF. The CDR3 DNA follows: TGTGCCACCAGTGATTTTGGGGCCACTGAAGCTTTCTTT.

The chain joins TRBV4-1 to TRBJ2-4; no clear D. Germline V gives CDR1 MGHRA, CDR2 YSYEKL. The CDR3 runs 15 residues. Deletions cut 1 base from V and 4 bases from J, with 11 bases between. The CDR3 sequence: CASSQGPGSKNIQYF. CDR3 nucleotide sequence: TGCGCCAGCAGCCAAGGCCCAGGCTCGAAAAACATTCAGTACTTC.

In this sample, this clonotype turned up a few times. The genes are TRBV29-1 and TRBJ2-5, with D perhaps TRBD2 (6 bases). CDR3 size: 17 residues. V shed 4 bases and J shed 9 bases, with 30 bases lying between them. Per germline, CDR1 SQVTM and CDR2 ANQGSEA. The CDR3 loop reads CSVAYTQGPGGIGAQYF. CDR3 nucleotides: TGCAGCGTTGCCTATACCCAAGGGCCCGGAGGGATCGGGGCCCAGTACTTC.

V gene TRBV5-6 combines with J gene TRBJ2-1; 11 bases fit TRBD1. CDR1 and CDR2 (germline): SGHDT, YYEEEE. Losses at the gene ends were 5 bases for V and 7 bases for J; bases not matched to a gene: 2. This CDR3 is built from 13 residues. The CDR3: CASRGQGGNEQFF. The DNA of the CDR3 is TGTGCCAGCAGGGGACAGGGGGGTAATGAGCAGTTCTTC.

This clonotype has a count of ten or more. The V gene is TRBV28, the J gene TRBJ1-3; 9 bases agree with TRBD1. The CDR3 consists of 15 residues. The J segment lost 7 bases and the V segment lost 4 bases, leaving 8 bases of the junction unmatched. Germline CDR1 MDHEN, CDR2 SYDVKM. The DNA for the CDR3 is TGTGCCAGCAGTTCAAGGGACAGGGTGGTGAACACCATATATTTT. Protein sequence: CASSSRDRVVNTIYF.

This clonotype has a count of ten or more. The chain is built from TRBV28 and TRBJ2-7; 9 bases map to TRBD1. This CDR3 comprises 14 residues. In germline, CDR1 is MDHEN, CDR2 SYDVKM. The junction had 5 bases not matched to a gene; V was cut back by 3 bases and J by 5 bases. The CDR3 nucleotides are TGTGCCAGCAGTTTCCGGGACAGGGCCCACGAGCAGTACTTC. This translates into CASSFRDRAHEQYF.

With regard to this clonotype: One base away lies a much larger clone, so this may be a sequencing read error. This is likely a read error, given that the CDR3 carries no conserved phenylalanine or tryptophan at its end. The rearrangement joins TRBV27 to TRBJ2-1; D is unresolved. This CDR3 region has 14 residues. V shed 7 bases and J shed 1 base, with 11 bases lying between them. Germline V gene sequence: CDR1 MNHEY, CDR2 SMNVEV (reference sequence). The chain's CDR3 is CASIDLGSYNEQFS. The CDR3, as DNA: TGTGCCAGCATTGATTTAGGATCCTACAATGAGCAGTTCTCC.

In its sample, this clonotype was seen many times. The chain employs TRBV11-2 and TRBJ2-1; 10 bases are shared with TRBD2. The CDR3 length is 15 residues. V shed 5 bases and J 4 bases; nucleotides not matched to a gene: 5. The V gene's germline CDR1 is SGHAT and CDR2 FQNNGV. CDR3 residues: CASSQGTSDYNEQFF. In DNA, the CDR3 is TGTGCCAGCAGCCAAGGGACTAGCGATTACAATGAGCAGTTCTTC.

This clonotype was seen repeatedly, ten times or more. The V call is TRBV11-2, the J call TRBJ2-5; D perhaps matches TRBD1 (6 bases). CDR3 size: 16 residues. Trimming pared 2 bases from V and 1 base from J, leaving 14 bases between. Germline V gene sequence: CDR1 SGHAT, CDR2 FQNNGV. This CDR3 reads CASSLMSGVIQETQYF. The CDR3 region has the DNA TGTGCCAGCAGCTTAATGTCAGGGGTGATCCAAGAGACCCAGTACTTC.